This T cell receptor (beta chain) appears in the sequencing data of a study of T-cell reconstitution after alpha-beta-depleted transplantation in children. Germline values: CDR1 LGHDT, CDR2 YNNKEL (reference sequence). This CDR3 region has 14 residues. Deletions cut 0 bases from V and 8 bases from J, with 13 bases between. Preparation of the TCRbeta library used unique molecular identifiers. In TCRdb, the PCR reads were re-called with MiXCR into one record per CDR3 protein. This sample has hundreds of thousands of distinct CDR3 sequences, with roughly 7.7% found just once. This clonotype occurred many times. Its antigen is not known. Study conclusions and caveats: Several hundred expanded graft clones reportedly were the source of alpha-beta T cells about two months after transplant. The authors attributed T-cell counts and diversity one year after transplant mostly to newly produced T cells.

J is TRBJ1-2 and V is TRBV3-1; D unclear. This TCR came from a male patient between 5 and 17 years old who had a stem cell transplant for acute lymphoblastic leukemia, so the T cells may come from the graft donor. Sample: PBMCs, mostly from graft donor cells, taken 180 days after TCRalphabeta/CD19-depleted stem cell transplant. This CDR3 is CASSQDRSSRGYTF. For the CDR3, the DNA is TGTGCCAGCAGCCAAGATAGATCCTCCAGGGGCTACACCTTC.